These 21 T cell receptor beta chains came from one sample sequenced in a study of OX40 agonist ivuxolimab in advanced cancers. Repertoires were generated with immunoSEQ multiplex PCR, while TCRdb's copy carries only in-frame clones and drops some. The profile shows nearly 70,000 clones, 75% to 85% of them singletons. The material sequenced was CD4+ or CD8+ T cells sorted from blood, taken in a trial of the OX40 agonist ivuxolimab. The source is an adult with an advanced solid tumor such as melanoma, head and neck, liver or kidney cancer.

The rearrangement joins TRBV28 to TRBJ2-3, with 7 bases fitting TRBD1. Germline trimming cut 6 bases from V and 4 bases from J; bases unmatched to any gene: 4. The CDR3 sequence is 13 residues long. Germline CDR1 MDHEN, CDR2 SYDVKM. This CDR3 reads CASSDRVPDTQYF. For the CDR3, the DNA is TGTGCCAGCAGCGACAGGGTGCCAGATACGCAGTATTTT.

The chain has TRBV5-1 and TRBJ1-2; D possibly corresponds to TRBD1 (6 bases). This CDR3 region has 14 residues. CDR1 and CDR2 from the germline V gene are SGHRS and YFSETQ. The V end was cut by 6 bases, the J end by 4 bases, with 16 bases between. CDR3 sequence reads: CASTGAGLGYGYTF. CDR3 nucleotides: TGCGCCAGCACGGGGGCAGGGCTGGGCTATGGCTACACCTTC.

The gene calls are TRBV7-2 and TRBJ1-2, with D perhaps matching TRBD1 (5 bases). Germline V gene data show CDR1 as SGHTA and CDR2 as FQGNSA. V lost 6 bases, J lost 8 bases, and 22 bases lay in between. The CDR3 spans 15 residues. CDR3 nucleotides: TGTGCCAGCAGTTTTCAACTCCAGGGCCCAGAGGGCTACACCTTC. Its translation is CASSFQLQGPEGYTF.

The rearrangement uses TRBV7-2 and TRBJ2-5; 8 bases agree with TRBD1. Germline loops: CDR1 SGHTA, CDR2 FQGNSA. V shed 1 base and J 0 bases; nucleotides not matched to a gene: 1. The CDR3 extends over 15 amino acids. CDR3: CASSLGTGYQETQYF. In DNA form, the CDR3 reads TGTGCCAGCAGCTTAGGGACAGGGTACCAAGAGACCCAGTACTTC.

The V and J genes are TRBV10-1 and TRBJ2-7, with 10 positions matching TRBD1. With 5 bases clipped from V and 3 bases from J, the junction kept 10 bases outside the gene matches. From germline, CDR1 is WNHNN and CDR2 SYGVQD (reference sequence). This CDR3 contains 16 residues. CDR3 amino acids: CASSYTRDRGLYEQYF. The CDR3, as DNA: TGCGCCAGCAGTTACACCCGGGACAGGGGACTCTACGAGCAGTACTTC.

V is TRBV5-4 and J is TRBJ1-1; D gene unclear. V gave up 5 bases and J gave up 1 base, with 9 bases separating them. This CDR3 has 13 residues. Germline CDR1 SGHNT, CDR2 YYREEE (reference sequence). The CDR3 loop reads CASSFDPNTEAFF. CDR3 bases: TGTGCCAGCAGTTTCGACCCGAACACTGAAGCTTTCTTT.

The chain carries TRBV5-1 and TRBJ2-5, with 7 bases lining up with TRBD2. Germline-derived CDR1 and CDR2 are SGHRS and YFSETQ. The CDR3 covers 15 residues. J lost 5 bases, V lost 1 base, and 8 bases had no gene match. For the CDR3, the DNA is TGCGCCAGCAGCTTGAGTGGTGGGGAGGGGGAGACCCAGTACTTC. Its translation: CASSLSGGEGETQYF.

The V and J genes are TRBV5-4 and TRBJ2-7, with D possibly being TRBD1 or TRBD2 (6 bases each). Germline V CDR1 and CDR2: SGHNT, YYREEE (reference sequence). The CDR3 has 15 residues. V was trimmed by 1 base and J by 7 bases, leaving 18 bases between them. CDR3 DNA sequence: TGTGCCAGCAGCTTGAGTGAGGGGGGCCGACGGGAGCAGTACTTC. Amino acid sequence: CASSLSEGGRREQYF.

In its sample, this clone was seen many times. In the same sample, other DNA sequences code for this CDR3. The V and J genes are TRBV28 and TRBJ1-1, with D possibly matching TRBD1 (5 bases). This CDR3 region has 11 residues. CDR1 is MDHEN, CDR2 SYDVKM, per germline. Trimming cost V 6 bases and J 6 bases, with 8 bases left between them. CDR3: CASRGRPEAFF. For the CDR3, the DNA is TGTGCCAGCAGGGGGCGTCCTGAAGCTTTCTTT.

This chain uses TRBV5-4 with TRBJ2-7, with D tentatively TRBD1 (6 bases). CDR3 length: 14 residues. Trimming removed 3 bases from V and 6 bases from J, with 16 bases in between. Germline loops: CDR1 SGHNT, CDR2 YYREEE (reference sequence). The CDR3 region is CASSSYPGESEQYF. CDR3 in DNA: TGTGCCAGCAGCTCATATCCAGGGGAAAGCGAGCAGTACTTC.

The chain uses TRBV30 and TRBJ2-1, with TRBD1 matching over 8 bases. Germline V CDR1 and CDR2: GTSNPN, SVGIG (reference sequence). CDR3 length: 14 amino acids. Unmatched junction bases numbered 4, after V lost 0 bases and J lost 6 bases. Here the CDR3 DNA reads TGTGCCTGGAGTGTTACAGGGGGACCCAATGAGCAGTTCTTC. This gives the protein CAWSVTGGPNEQFF.

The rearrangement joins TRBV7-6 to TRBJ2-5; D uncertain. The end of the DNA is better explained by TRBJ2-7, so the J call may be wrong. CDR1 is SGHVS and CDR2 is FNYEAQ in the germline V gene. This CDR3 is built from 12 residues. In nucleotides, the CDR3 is TGTGCCAGCAGCCTAGACACGTACGAGCAGTACTTC. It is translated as CASSLDTYEQYF.

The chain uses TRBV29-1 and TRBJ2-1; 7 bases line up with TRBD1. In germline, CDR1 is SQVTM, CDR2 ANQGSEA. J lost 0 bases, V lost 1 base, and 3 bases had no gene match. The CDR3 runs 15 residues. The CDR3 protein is CSVEAAGGSYNEQFF. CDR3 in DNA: TGCAGCGTTGAAGCGGCAGGGGGCTCCTACAATGAGCAGTTCTTC.

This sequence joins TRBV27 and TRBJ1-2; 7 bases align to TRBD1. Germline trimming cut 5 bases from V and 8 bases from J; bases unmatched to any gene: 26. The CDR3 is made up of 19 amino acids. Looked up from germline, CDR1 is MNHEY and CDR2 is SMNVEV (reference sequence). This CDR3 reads CASSTPAQFLGGRIWGYTF. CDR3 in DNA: TGTGCCAGCAGTACACCCGCGCAGTTTTTAGGGGGCCGGATCTGGGGCTACACCTTC.

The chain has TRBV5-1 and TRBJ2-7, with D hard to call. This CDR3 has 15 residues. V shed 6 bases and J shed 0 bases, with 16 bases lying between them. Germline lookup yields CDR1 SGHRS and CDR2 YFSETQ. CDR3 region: CASKPAGQSSYEQYF. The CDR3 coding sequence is TGCGCCAGCAAGCCAGCAGGCCAGAGCTCCTACGAGCAGTACTTC. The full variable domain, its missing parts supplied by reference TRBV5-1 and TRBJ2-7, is KAGVTQTPRYLIKTRGQQVTLSCSPISGHRSVSWYQQTPGQGLQFLFEYFSETQRNKGNFPGRFSGRQFSNSRSEMNVSTLELGDSALYLCASKPAGQSSYEQYFGPGTRLTVT.

The chain's CDR3 is CASSHILDTQYF. Written as DNA, the CDR3 is TGCGCCAGCAGCCACATCTTAGATACGCAGTATTTT. The rearrangement joins TRBV4-1 to TRBJ2-3, with D hard to call. The CDR3 is 12 residues long. The germline V and J ends were trimmed by 3 bases and 5 bases, with 6 bases remaining between them. The germline CDR1 and CDR2 sequences are MGHRA and YSYEKL.

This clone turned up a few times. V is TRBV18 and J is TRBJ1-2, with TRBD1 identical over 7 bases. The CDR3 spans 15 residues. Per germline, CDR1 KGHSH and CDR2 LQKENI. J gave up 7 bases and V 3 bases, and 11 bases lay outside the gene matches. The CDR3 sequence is CASSPKTLTGIGYTF. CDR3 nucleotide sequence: TGTGCCAGCTCACCTAAAACCCTGACAGGGATTGGCTACACCTTC.

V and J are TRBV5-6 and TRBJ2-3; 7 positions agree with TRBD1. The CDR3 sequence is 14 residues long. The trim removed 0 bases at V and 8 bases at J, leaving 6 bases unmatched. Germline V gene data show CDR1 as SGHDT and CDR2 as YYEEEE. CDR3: CASSLGGQLLTQYF. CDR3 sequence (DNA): TGTGCCAGCAGCTTGGGGGGACAGCTTCTTACGCAGTATTTT.

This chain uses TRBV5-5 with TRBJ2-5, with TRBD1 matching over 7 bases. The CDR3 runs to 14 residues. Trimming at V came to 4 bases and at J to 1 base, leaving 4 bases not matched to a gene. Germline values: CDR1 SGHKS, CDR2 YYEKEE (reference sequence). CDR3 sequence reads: CASSEGTAQETQYF. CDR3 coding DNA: TGTGCCAGCAGCGAAGGGACAGCCCAAGAGACCCAGTACTTC.

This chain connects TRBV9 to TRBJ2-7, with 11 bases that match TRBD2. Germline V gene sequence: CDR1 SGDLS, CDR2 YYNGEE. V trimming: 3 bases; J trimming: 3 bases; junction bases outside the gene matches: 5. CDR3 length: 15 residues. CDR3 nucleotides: TGTGCCAGCAGCGAGCGACTAGCGGGGAACTACGAGCAGTACTTC. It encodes CASSERLAGNYEQYF. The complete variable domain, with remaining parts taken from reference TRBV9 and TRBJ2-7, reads DSGVTQTPKHLITATGQRVTLRCSPRSGDLSVYWYQQSLDQGLQFLIQYYNGEERAKGNILERFSAQQFPDLHSELNLSSLELGDSALYFCASSERLAGNYEQYFGPGTRLTVT.

CDR3 loop: CASRPNTGRTDTQYF. The DNA of the CDR3 is TGTGCCAGCAGACCAAACACAGGCCGCACAGATACGCAGTATTTT. V is TRBV27 and J is TRBJ2-3; D is perhaps TRBD1 (5 bases). The CDR3 has 15 amino acids. Germline loops: CDR1 MNHEY, CDR2 SMNVEV (reference sequence). V lost 6 bases, J lost 1 base, and 14 bases lay in between.